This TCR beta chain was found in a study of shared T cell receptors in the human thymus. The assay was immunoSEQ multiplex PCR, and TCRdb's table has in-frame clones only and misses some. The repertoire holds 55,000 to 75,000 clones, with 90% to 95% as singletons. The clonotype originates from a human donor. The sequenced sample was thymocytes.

The DNA for the CDR3 is TGCGCCAGCAGCTCTGACAGGGGGCGGGAAGGCTACACCTTC. Amino acid sequence: CASSSDRGREGYTF. This chain links TRBV5-1 with TRBJ1-2; TRBD1 matches at 10 bases. The CDR3 loop spans 14 amino acids. Germline loops: CDR1 SGHRS, CDR2 YFSETQ. V gave up 3 bases and J gave up 8 bases; unmatched junction bases: 7.